This T cell receptor beta chain is drawn from a study of post-analysis software for immune sequencing data. Background on the study: The disease courses covered relapsing-remitting, secondary progressive and progressive-relapsing multiple sclerosis. Study results and caveats: Multiple sclerosis patients had significantly lower normalized Chao1 diversity than controls. Strong same-batch co-clustering of samples appeared with F measure clustering.

Built from TCR beta cDNA, the libraries had unique molecular identifiers in them. Approximately 0.5 million cDNA molecules were recovered from an input of about 0.9 to 11 million T cells. TCRdb processed the PCR reads anew with MiXCR; each CDR3 protein has one entry. This table has under 900,000 distinct CDR3 sequences, roughly 58% appearing once. About this clonotype: Its target is not known.

The receptor was isolated from a girl between 5 and 17 years old with multiple sclerosis. The specimen sequenced was blood.

The CDR3 reads CSATQGAEAFF. The DNA for the CDR3 is TGCAGTGCGACACAGGGGGCCGAAGCTTTCTTT. This rearrangement joins TRBV20-1 to TRBJ1-1, with 9 bases aligning to TRBD1. The CDR3 length is 11 residues. Germline-derived CDR1 and CDR2 are DFQATT and SNEGSKA (reference sequence). V was pared by 6 bases and J by 8 bases, with 4 bases of the junction left unmatched.